These 16 T cell receptor beta chains were all obtained from the same sample, sequenced in a study of blood T cell repertoires in COVID-19. Profiled with immunoSEQ multiplex PCR; TCRdb holds only in-frame clones, not every one. This repertoire shows fewer than 500,000 clones, about nine tenths found once; its top ten account for around 0.7%. Input material: PBMCs or T cells enriched from blood (not recorded which). These receptor sequences come from a woman aged 18-29 years who had recovered from COVID-19.

The V call is TRBV19, the J call TRBJ1-2; tentatively, D is TRBD1 (5 bases). The germline V gene encodes CDR1 LNHDA and CDR2 SQIVND (reference sequence). There are 15 residues in the CDR3. V was clipped by 5 bases and J by 5 bases, with 18 bases between them. The CDR3 protein is CASSSIGGTLYGYTF. The CDR3 DNA follows: TGTGCCAGTAGTTCCATCGGCGGGACCCTTTATGGCTACACCTTC.

This chain links TRBV28 with TRBJ1-1; unclear D gene. Germline CDR1 reads MDHEN; CDR2 reads SYDVKM. V was shortened by 10 bases and J by 0 bases, with 15 bases between the two germline ends. The CDR3 spans 14 residues. The CDR3 protein is CATLGGGLNTEAFF. CDR3 sequence (DNA): TGTGCCACCCTAGGAGGAGGGTTGAACACTGAAGCTTTCTTT.

This rearrangement joins TRBV18 to TRBJ1-1; 8 bases agree with TRBD1. The junction had 2 bases not matched to a gene; V was cut back by 3 bases and J by 5 bases. The CDR3 sequence is 13 residues long. CDR1 is KGHSH, CDR2 LQKENI, per germline. The CDR3 reads CASSPDRETEAFF. Here the CDR3 DNA reads TGTGCCAGCTCACCGGACAGGGAGACTGAAGCTTTCTTT.

Here the CDR3 DNA reads TGCAGCGCTCGAACAGGGGGAGGACGGAACACTGAAGCTTTCTTT. As protein: CSARTGGGRNTEAFF. The chain recombines TRBV29-1 with TRBJ1-1; 8 positions match TRBD1. V lost 7 bases, J lost 1 base, and 11 bases stayed unmatched. Per germline, CDR1 SQVTM and CDR2 ANQGSEA. The CDR3 extends over 15 amino acids.

The V and J genes are TRBV5-1 and TRBJ2-5; 9 bases are a match to TRBD2. The germline gives CDR1 SGHRS, CDR2 YFSETQ. CDR3 size: 16 residues. The V gene end was trimmed by 4 bases and the J gene end by 0 bases; junction bases not matched to a gene: 7. In DNA, the CDR3 is TGCGCCAGCAGCCCCGGACTAGCGACGTACCAAGAGACCCAGTACTTC. Amino acids: CASSPGLATYQETQYF.

The V gene is TRBV6-5, the J gene TRBJ1-2; D perhaps matches TRBD1 (6 bases). Germline CDR1 MNHEY, CDR2 SVGAGI. With 5 bases removed from V and 5 bases from J, the gap between germline ends came to 12 bases. The CDR3 is made up of 13 amino acids. CDR3 nucleotide sequence: TGTGCCAGCAGTCGGACAGCTACTTATGGCTACACCTTC. Amino acids: CASSRTATYGYTF.

This clone was seen once. This rearrangement joins TRBV6-1 to TRBJ1-2, with D tentatively TRBD1 (6 bases). V lost 4 bases and J lost 8, with 26 bases in between. Germline CDR1 MNHNS, CDR2 SASEGT. This CDR3 has 17 residues. The CDR3 loop reads CASSGTSGTTSRYGYTF. CDR3 DNA: TGTGCCAGCAGTGGTACTTCCGGGACAACCTCCCGATACGGCTACACCTTC.

This rearrangement joins TRBV6-1 to TRBJ1-4; a possible D gene is TRBD1 (5 bases). Trimming left V 6 bases short and J 13 bases short, with 15 bases between. The germline CDR1 and CDR2 sequences are MNHNS and SASEGT. The CDR3 has 12 amino acids. The CDR3 reads CASRTTDSGLFF. CDR3 sequence (DNA): TGTGCCAGCAGGACGACTGACAGTGGACTGTTTTTT.

This clone has just one count. This rearrangement joins TRBV30 to TRBJ1-1, with 7 positions matching TRBD1. Germline CDR1 GTSNPN, CDR2 SVGIG (reference sequence). V was pared by 5 bases and J by 4 bases, with 10 bases of the junction left unmatched. The CDR3 runs 14 residues. CDR3 protein: CAWGLDRSSTEAFF. For the CDR3, the DNA is TGTGCCTGGGGACTGGACAGGTCTAGCACTGAAGCTTTCTTT.

The rearrangement joins TRBV5-1 to TRBJ1-2, with no clear D. With 5 bases removed from V and 0 bases from J, the gap between germline ends came to 11 bases. Per germline, CDR1 SGHRS and CDR2 YFSETQ. The CDR3 is made up of 14 amino acids. The CDR3 reads CASSRGSTNYGYTF. Here the CDR3 DNA reads TGCGCCAGCAGTCGCGGGTCCACTAACTATGGCTACACCTTC.

This clone was recorded a few times. This sequence joins TRBV29-1 and TRBJ2-7; D perhaps matches TRBD1 (6 bases). Trimming pared 4 bases from V and 2 bases from J, leaving 15 bases between. This CDR3 is built from 14 residues. Germline-derived CDR1 and CDR2 are SQVTM and ANQGSEA. CDR3 in amino acids: CSVGSSQGPYEQYF. As DNA, the CDR3 is TGCAGCGTTGGGTCGAGCCAGGGGCCCTACGAGCAGTACTTC.

This chain connects TRBV7-9 to TRBJ1-3, with D uncertain. CDR1 and CDR2 from the germline V gene are SEHNR and FQNEAQ (reference sequence). This CDR3 spans 17 amino acids. Trimming cost V 1 base and J 2 bases, with 15 bases left between them. The CDR3, as DNA: TGTGCCAGCAGCTTAGTCAGGTCGAACTCCCCTGGAAACACCATATATTTT. It specifies CASSLVRSNSPGNTIYF.

The rearrangement uses TRBV7-2 and TRBJ2-3; a weak D match, TRBD2 (7 bases). The germline V gene has CDR1 SGHTA and CDR2 FQGNSA. V shed 5 bases and J shed 5 bases, with 23 bases lying between them. The CDR3 covers 17 residues. The CDR3 protein is CASSPSGVAGAGDTQYF. The CDR3 nucleotides read TGTGCCAGCAGCCCCTCCGGGGTCGCGGGGGCGGGAGATACGCAGTATTTT.

In its sample, this clone was seen many times. The chain recombines TRBV5-1 with TRBJ1-1; D remains unclear. This CDR3 is 15 amino acids long. Germline CDR1 SGHRS, CDR2 YFSETQ. V lost 3 bases to trimming and J lost 11 bases, with 23 bases between them. CDR3 bases: TGCGCCAGCAGCTACGGAGGGTCCATCGGGCCCGAGGCTTTCTTT. Its translation is CASSYGGSIGPEAFF.

V is TRBV10-3 and J is TRBJ2-1, with 12 bases identical to TRBD2. The junction had 7 bases not matched to a gene; V was cut back by 4 bases and J by 0 bases. This CDR3 contains 18 residues. Germline V gives CDR1 ENHRY, CDR2 SYGVKD. This chain's CDR3 is CAISATSGGRSSYNEQFF. In DNA form, the CDR3 reads TGTGCCATCAGTGCCACTAGCGGGGGGCGGAGCTCCTACAATGAGCAGTTCTTC.

The chain is built from TRBV3-1 (or the pseudogene TRBV3-2) and TRBJ2-1, with 7 bases lining up with TRBD2. The J segment lost 7 bases and the V segment lost 5 bases, leaving 11 bases of the junction unmatched. The CDR3 contains 15 residues. Germline CDR1 and CDR2: LGHDT and YNNKEL (reference sequence). The CDR3 spells CASSELAVVSNEQFF. The CDR3 DNA is TGTGCCAGCAGCGAGCTAGCGGTAGTATCTAATGAGCAGTTCTTC.